The clone carrying this T cell receptor beta chain was seen a few times. The antigen remains undetermined. This sample also contains other DNA sequences that code for the same CDR3. This sample is drawn from a study of T cell responses to AZD1222 COVID-19 vaccine. Whole-study findings and limits: Targets within unmutated variant regions were reportedly found for nearly half of spike-specific TCRs. Spike as a whole was targeted by vaccine-associated CD4 TCRs, dominant at 160-218 and 743-854. The donors showed a predominance of white British ancestry and of females, with possible underestimation of clonal diversity.

The CDR3 totals 15 residues. Trimming left V 2 bases short and J 4 bases short, with 10 bases between. CDR1 is SGHNT and CDR2 is YYREEE in the germline V gene (reference sequence). Measured with immunoSEQ multiplex PCR; TCRdb has only the in-frame clones, and not every one. The table records 150,000 to 180,000 clones, 88% of them present only once. The TCR comes from an adult who had recovered from COVID-19. Specimen: peripheral blood, collected after recovery from COVID-19. V usage is TRBV5-4 and J usage is TRBJ1-6; D is unresolved. The CDR3 sequence is CASSFGSSYNSPLHF. CDR3 in DNA: TGTGCCAGCAGCTTTGGTAGTTCTTATAATTCACCCCTCCACTTT. The variable domain in full, completed from reference TRBV5-4 and TRBJ1-6, reads ETGVTQSPTHLIKTRGQQVTLRCSSQSGHNTVSWYQQALGQGPQFIFQYYREEENGRGNFPPRFSGLQFPNYSSELNVNALELDDSALYLCASSFGSSYNSPLHFGNGTRLTVT.